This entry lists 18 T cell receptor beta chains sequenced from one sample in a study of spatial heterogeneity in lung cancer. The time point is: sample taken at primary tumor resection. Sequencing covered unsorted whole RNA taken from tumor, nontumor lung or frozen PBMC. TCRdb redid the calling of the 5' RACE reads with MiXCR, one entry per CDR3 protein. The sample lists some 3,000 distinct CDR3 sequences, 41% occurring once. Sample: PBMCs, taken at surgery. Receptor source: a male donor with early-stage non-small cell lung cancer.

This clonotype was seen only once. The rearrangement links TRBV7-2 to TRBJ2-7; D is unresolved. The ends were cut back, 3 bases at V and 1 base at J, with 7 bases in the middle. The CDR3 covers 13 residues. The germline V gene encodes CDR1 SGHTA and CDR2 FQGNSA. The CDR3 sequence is CASSFEPSYEQYF. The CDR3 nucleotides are TGTGCCAGCAGCTTTGAGCCGTCCTACGAGCAGTACTTC.

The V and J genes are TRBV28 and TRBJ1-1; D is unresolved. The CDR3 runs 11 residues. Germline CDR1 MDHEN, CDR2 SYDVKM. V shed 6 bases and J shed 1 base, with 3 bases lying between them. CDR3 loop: CASSSNTEAFF. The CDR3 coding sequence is TGTGCCAGCAGCTCGAACACTGAAGCTTTCTTT.

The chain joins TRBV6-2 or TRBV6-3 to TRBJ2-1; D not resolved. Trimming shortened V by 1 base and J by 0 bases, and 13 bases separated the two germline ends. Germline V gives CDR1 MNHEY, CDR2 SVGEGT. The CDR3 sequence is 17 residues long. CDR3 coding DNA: TGTGCCAGCAGTTACTTGGGAAGGGCCTTCTCCTACAATGAGCAGTTCTTC. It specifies CASSYLGRAFSYNEQFF.

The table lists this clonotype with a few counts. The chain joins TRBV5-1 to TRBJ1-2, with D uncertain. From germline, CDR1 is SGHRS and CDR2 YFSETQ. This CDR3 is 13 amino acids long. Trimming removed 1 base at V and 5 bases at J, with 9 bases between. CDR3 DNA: TGCGCCAGCAGCTTGATACGGGCTTATGGCTACACCTTC. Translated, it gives CASSLIRAYGYTF. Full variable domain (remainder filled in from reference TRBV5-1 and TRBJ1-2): KAGVTQTPRYLIKTRGQQVTLSCSPISGHRSVSWYQQTPGQGLQFLFEYFSETQRNKGNFPGRFSGRQFSNSRSEMNVSTLELGDSALYLCASSLIRAYGYTFGSGTRLTVV.

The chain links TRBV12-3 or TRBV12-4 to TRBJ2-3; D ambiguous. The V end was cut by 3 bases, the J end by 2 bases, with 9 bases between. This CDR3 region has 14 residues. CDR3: CASSLGQLTDTQYF. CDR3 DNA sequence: TGTGCCAGCAGTTTGGGTCAGCTCACAGATACGCAGTATTTT.

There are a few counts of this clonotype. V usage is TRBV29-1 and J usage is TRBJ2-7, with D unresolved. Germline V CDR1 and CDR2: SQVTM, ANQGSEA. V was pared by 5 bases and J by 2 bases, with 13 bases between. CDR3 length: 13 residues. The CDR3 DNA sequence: TGCAGCGTTTTGGAGTTAGACGCCTACGAGCAGTACTTC. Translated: CSVLELDAYEQYF.

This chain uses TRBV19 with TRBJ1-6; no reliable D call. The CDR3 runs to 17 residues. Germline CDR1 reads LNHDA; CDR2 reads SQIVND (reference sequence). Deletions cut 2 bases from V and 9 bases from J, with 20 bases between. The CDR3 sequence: CASSIQPRTGRSSPLHF. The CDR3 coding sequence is TGTGCCAGTAGTATACAACCCAGGACCGGGCGGTCTTCACCCCTCCACTTT. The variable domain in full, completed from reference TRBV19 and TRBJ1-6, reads DGGITQSPKYLFRKEGQNVTLSCEQNLNHDAMYWYRQDPGQGLRLIYYSQIVNDFQKGDIAEGYSVSREKKESFPLTVTSAQKNPTAFYLCASSIQPRTGRSSPLHFGNGTRLTVT.

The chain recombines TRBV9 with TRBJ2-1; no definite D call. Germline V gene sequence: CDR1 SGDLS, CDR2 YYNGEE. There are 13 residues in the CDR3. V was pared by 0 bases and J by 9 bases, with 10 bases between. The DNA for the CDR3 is TGTGCCAGCAGCGTAGACACAGAACTTGAGCAGTTCTTC. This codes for CASSVDTELEQFF.

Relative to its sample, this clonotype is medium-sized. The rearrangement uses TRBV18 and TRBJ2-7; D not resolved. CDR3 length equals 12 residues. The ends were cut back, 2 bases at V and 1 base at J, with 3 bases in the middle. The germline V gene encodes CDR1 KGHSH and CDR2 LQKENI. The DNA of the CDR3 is TGTGCCAGCTCACCAATGTCCTACGAGCAGTACTTC. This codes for CASSPMSYEQYF.

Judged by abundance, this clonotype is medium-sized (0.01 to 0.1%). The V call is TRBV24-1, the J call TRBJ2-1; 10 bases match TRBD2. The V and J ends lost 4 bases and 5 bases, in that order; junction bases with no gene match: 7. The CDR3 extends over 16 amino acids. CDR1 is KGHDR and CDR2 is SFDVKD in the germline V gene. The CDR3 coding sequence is TGTGCCACCAGTGACCCTGGGACTAGCGTTCACAATGAGCAGTTCTTC. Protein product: CATSDPGTSVHNEQFF.

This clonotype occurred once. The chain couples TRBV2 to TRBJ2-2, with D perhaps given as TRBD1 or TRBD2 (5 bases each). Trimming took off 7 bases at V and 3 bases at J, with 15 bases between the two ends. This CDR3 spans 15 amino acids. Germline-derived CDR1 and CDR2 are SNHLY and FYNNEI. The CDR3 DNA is TGTGCCAGCAACCTGGGGCAGGGAGACACCGGGGAGCTGTTTTTT. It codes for CASNLGQGDTGELFF.

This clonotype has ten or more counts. Here the CDR3 reads CATSGSGGAHEQYF. Here the CDR3 DNA reads TGTGCCACCAGTGGATCGGGGGGGGCCCACGAGCAGTACTTC. The chain is built from TRBV24-1 and TRBJ2-7, with 8 positions matching TRBD2. V lost 5 bases, J lost 5 bases, and 7 bases stayed unmatched. Germline CDR1 is KGHDR and CDR2 is SFDVKD. CDR3 length: 14 amino acids.

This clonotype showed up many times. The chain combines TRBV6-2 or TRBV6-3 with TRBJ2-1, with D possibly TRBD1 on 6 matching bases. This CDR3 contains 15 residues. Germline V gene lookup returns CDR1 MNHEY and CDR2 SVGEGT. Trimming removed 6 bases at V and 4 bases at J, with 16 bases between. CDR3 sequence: CASRFGQGIYNEQFF. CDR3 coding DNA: TGTGCCAGCAGATTCGGTCAGGGGATATACAATGAGCAGTTCTTC.

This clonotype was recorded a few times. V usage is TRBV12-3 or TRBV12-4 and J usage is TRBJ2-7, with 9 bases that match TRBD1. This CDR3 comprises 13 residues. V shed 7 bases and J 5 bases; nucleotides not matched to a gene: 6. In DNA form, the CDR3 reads TGTGCCAGCAAGAGGACAGGGGAGGACGAGCAGTACTTC. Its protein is CASKRTGEDEQYF.

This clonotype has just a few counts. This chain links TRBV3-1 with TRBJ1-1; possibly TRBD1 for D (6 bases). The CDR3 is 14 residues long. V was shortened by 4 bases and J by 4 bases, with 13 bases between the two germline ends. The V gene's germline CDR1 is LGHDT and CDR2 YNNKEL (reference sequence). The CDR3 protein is CASSPTGAGTEAFF. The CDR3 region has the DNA TGTGCCAGCAGCCCGACGGGGGCGGGCACTGAAGCTTTCTTT.

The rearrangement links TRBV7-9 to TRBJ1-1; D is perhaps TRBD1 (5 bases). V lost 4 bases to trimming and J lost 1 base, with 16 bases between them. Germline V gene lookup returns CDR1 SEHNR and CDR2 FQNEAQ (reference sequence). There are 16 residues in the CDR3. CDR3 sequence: CASSSNRDGENTEAFF. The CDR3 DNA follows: TGTGCCAGCAGCTCTAATAGGGACGGTGAGAACACTGAAGCTTTCTTT.

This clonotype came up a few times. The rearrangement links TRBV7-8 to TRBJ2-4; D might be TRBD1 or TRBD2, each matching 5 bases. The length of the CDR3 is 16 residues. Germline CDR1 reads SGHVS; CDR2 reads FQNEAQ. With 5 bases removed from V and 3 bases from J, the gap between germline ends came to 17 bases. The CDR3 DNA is TGTGCCAGCAGCCGCCTAGCCGGGGCCAACAAAAACATTCAGTACTTC. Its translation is CASSRLAGANKNIQYF.

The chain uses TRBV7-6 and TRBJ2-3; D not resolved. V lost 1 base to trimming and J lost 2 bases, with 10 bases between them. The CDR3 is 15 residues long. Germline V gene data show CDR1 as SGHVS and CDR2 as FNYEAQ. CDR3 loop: CASSLEGAFTDTQYF. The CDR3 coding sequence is TGTGCCAGCAGCTTAGAAGGAGCATTCACAGATACGCAGTATTTT.